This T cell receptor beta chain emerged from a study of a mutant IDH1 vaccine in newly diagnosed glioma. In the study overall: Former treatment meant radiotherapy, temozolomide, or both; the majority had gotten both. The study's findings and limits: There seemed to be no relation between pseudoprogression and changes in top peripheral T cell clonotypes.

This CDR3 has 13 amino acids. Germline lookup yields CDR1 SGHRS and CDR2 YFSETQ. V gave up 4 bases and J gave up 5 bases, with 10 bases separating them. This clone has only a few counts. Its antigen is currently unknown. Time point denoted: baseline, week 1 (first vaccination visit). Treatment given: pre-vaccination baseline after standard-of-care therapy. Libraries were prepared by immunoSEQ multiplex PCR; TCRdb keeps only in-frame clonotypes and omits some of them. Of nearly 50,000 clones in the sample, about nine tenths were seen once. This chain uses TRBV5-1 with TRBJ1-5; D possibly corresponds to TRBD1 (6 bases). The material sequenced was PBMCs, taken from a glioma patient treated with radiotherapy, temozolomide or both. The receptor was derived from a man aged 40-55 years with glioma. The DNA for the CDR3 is TGCGCCAGCAGCGAAGGACAGTATCAGCCCCAGCATTTT. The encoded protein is CASSEGQYQPQHF.